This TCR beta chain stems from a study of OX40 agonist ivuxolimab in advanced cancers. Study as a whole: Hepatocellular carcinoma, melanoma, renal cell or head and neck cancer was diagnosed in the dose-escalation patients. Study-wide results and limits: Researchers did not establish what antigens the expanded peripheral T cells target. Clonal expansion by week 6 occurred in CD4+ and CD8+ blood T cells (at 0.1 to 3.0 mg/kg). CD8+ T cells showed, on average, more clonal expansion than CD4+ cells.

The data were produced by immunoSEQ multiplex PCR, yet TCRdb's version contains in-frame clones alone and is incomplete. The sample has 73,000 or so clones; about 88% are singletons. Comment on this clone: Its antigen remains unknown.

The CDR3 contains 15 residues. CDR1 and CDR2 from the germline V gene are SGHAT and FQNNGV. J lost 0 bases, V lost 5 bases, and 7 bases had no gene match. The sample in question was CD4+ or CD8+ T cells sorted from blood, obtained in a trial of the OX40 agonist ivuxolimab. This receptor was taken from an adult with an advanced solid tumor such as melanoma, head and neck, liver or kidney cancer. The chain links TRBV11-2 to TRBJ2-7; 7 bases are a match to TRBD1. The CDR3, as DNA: TGTGCCAGCAGCGAGATCAGGGGGAGCTCCTACGAGCAGTACTTC. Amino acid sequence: CASSEIRGSSYEQYF.